Sequencing of this T cell receptor beta chain was carried out in a study of blood T cell repertoires in COVID-19. On the study more broadly: Samples representing acute and convalescent COVID-19 were sourced from the United States, Italy and Spain.

Recruited during active infection, patients (from Seattle) were subsequently followed longitudinally. The germline V gene encodes CDR1 LNHNV and CDR2 YYDKDF (reference sequence). Trimming pared 1 base from V and 4 bases from J, leaving 7 bases between. CDR3 size: 13 residues. Method: immunoSEQ multiplex PCR; TCRdb's copy keeps in-frame clones and lacks some. The sample contains about 300,000 clones, 85% to 90% of which appear only once. What was sequenced was peripheral blood. The chain uses TRBV15 and TRBJ1-1; D uncertain. The sequence was collected from a woman in her twenties or thirties with COVID-19, enrolled during active disease. The CDR3 nucleotides read TGTGCCACCAGCAGAGGCCCGGGCACTGAAGCTTTCTTT. This translates into CATSRGPGTEAFF.